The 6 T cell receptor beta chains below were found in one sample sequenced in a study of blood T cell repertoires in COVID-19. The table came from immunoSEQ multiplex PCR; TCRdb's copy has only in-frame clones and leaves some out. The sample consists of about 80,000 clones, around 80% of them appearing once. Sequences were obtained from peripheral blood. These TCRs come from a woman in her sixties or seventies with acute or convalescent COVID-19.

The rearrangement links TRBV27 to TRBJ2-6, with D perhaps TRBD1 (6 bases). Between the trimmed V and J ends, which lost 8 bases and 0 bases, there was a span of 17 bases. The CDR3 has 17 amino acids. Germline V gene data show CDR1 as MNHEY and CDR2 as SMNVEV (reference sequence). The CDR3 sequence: CASGRRRQVSGANVLTF. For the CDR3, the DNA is TGTGCCAGCGGTAGACGAAGACAGGTCTCTGGGGCCAACGTCCTGACTTTC.

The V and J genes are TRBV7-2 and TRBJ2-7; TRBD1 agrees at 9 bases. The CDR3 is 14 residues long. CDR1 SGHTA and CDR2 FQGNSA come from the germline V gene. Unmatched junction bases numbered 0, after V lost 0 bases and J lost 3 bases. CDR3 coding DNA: TGTGCCAGCAGCTTAGCGACAGGGGGCTACGAGCAGTACTTC. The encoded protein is CASSLATGGYEQYF.

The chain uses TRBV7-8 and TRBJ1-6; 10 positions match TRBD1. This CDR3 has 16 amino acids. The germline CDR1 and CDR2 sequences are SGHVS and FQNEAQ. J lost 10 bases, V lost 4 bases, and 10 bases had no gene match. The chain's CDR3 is CASSSQPGQGNSPLHF. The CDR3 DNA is TGTGCCAGCAGCTCTCAACCGGGACAGGGGAACTCACCCCTCCACTTT.

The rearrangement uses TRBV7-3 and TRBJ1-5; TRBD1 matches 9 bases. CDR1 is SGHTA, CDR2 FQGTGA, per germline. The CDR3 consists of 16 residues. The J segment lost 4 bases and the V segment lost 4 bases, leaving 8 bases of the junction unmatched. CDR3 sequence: CASSSGRGTGNQPQHF. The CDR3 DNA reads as TGTGCCAGCAGCTCTGGCCGGGGGACAGGGAATCAGCCCCAGCATTTT.

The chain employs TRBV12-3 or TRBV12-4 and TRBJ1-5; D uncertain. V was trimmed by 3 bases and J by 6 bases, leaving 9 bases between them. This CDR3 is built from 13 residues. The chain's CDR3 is CASSLGGIQPQHF. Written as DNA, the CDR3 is TGTGCCAGCAGTTTGGGAGGGATTCAGCCCCAGCATTTT.

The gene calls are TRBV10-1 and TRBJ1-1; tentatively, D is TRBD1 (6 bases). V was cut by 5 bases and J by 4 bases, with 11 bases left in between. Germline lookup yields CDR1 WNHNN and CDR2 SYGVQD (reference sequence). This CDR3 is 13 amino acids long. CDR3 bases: TGCGCCAGCAGTCTGGACAGTATCACTGAAGCTTTCTTT. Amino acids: CASSLDSITEAFF.